A selection of T cell receptor beta chains follows, all from one sample in a study of cytomegalovirus exposure and HLA in healthy donors. Only in-frame clones appear in the TCRdb table, and some are missing; sequencing was by immunoSEQ multiplex PCR. The sample contains 150,000 to 200,000 clones, approximately 80% of which appear only once. The sample was PBMCs. The receptors here all came from a woman between 25 and 40 years old in good health and CMV-seropositive. Both conserved end residues are part of each CDR3. The D gene is left open where the match is weak. Clone size is stated in some rows and not others, as once, few, many or a class when expanded.

TRBV13	-	TRBJ1-1	-	TGTGCCAGCAGCCACATGAACACTGAAGCTTTCTTT	CASSHMNTEAFF
TRBV7-9	few	TRBJ2-1	-	TGTGCCAGCAGCTTAGAGACGGACTCAGCGTTCTTC	CASSLETDSAFF
TRBV9	-	TRBJ1-2	TRBD1	TGTGCCAGCAGCGCCCGGGACAGTACGGATGGCTACACCTTC	CASSARDSTDGYTF
TRBV9	-	TRBJ1-2	-	TGTGCCAGCAGCGCCACAAAGGAGGGTGGCTACACCTTC	CASSATKEGGYTF
TRBV30	-	TRBJ2-5	TRBD2	TGTGCCTGGCGCGCGGGGGGGCCAGGGGAGACCCAGTACTTC	CAWRAGGPGETQYF
TRBV5-1	-	TRBJ2-2	TRBD2	TGCGCCAGCTGGTCGGGCGGACCGGGACTAGCGGGGGTAGGTACCGGGGAGCTGTTTTTT	CASWSGGPGLAGVGTGELFF
TRBV7-2	-	TRBJ2-5	-	TGTGCCAGCAGCTTAGATTCCAGGGGAAAGACCCAGTACTTC	CASSLDSRGKTQYF
TRBV19	-	TRBJ1-3	-	TGTGCCAGTAGTACACAGGCCTCTGGAAACACCATATATTTT	CASSTQASGNTIYF
TRBV5-4	-	TRBJ2-7	TRBD1	TGTGCCAGCAGCTTGGACCCAGGGGGCACTGAAGGCGAGCAGTACTTC	CASSLDPGGTEGEQYF
TRBV6-1	-	TRBJ1-5	-	TGTGCCAGCAGTGAAGCGCGGGACGGGGGACAGCCCCAGCATTTT	CASSEARDGGQPQHF
TRBV6-5	-	TRBJ2-7	-	TGTGCCAGCAGACCTACACGTGGGACATACTACGAGCAGTACTTC	CASRPTRGTYYEQYF
TRBV5-6	-	TRBJ2-7	TRBD1	TGTGCCAGCAGTCGGGACAGGGGGCAGTACTTC	CASSRDRGQYF
TRBV10-3	once	TRBJ2-1	TRBD2	TGTGCCATCAGTGAGGGACTAGCGGGAGGGCTACTTTCCTACAATGAGCAGTTCTTC	CAISEGLAGGLLSYNEQFF
TRBV5-4	-	TRBJ2-7	TRBD1	TGTGCCAGCACCTGGGGACAGGGGGCTTCCTACGAGCAGTACTTC	CASTWGQGASYEQYF
TRBV11-2	-	TRBJ2-7	TRBD1	TGTGCCAGCAGCTCCGAGGGGACAGGGGTTGGGCAGTACTTC	CASSSEGTGVGQYF
TRBV9	few	TRBJ2-2	-	TGTGCCAGCAGCGTAGAGGATGCGGGCACCGGGGAGCTGTTTTTT	CASSVEDAGTGELFF
TRBV29-1	-	TRBJ2-7	TRBD1	TGCAGCGTTGGGATAACCGGGACAGGGGTTCTCGAGCAGTACTTC	CSVGITGTGVLEQYF
TRBV5-1	-	TRBJ2-7	-	TGCGCCAGCAGCTTGGTATATCCCCGCGAGCAGTACTTC	CASSLVYPREQYF
TRBV7-9	-	TRBJ2-6	-	TGTGCCAGCAGCCCGGGGTTTACCTTTTCCAACGTCCTGACTTTC	CASSPGFTFSNVLTF
TRBV28	-	TRBJ2-7	-	TGTGCCAGCAGTTTCTCCGGGTCCGCCTACGAGCAGTACTTC	CASSFSGSAYEQYF
TRBV13	-	TRBJ2-3	TRBD1	TGTGCCAGCAGCAAGGACAGGGATGGAGATACGCAGTATTTT	CASSKDRDGDTQYF
TRBV10-3	-	TRBJ2-3	TRBD2	TGTGCCATCAAATCGGCGGGAGGGGTAACAGATACGCAGTATTTT	CAIKSAGGVTDTQYF
TRBV5-1	few	TRBJ1-2	TRBD1	TGCGCCAGCAGCTTGGAACAGGGGGATGGCTACACCTTC	CASSLEQGDGYTF
TRBV7-3	-	TRBJ2-3	TRBD1	TGTGCCAGCAGCGGACCGGGACAGGGAGCAGATACGCAGTATTTT	CASSGPGQGADTQYF
TRBV7-3	-	TRBJ2-3	TRBD2	TGTGCCAGCAGCTTAGGGACTAGCGGGAGATTAACAGATACGCAGTATTTT	CASSLGTSGRLTDTQYF
TRBV7-9	-	TRBJ2-7	TRBD1	TGTGCCAGCAGCCGATTCACCGGGACAGGGAGAGGGGGCTCCTACGAGCAGTACTTC	CASSRFTGTGRGGSYEQYF
TRBV28	-	TRBJ1-6	TRBD1	TGTGCCAGCAGTTTCGGGGACAGGCGATATTCACCCCTCCACTTT	CASSFGDRRYSPLHF
TRBV9	-	TRBJ2-7	-	TGTGCCAGCAGCGAAAGACAGGCCCGAGGGGAGCAGTACTTC	CASSERQARGEQYF
TRBV18	-	TRBJ2-7	TRBD2	TGTGCCAGCTCACTCCCCCCGGGCGGGAGGGCTAGCGAGCAGTACTTC	CASSLPPGGRASEQYF
TRBV4-2	-	TRBJ1-2	TRBD1	TGTGCCAGCAGCCAAAGGGGGGACAGCCGGCACTATGGCTACACCTTC	CASSQRGDSRHYGYTF
TRBV19	-	TRBJ2-3	TRBD1	TGTGCCAGTAGCCCGACAGGGACAGATACGCAGTATTTT	CASSPTGTDTQYF
TRBV2	-	TRBJ2-7	TRBD1	TGTGCCAGCAGTTCTATAGGGGGACAGGGGGCCTGGGGGGAGCAGTACTTC	CASSSIGGQGAWGEQYF
TRBV6-1	-	TRBJ1-4	TRBD1	TGTGCCAGCAGTGAAAGAGGAAGGAGGACAGGGAGCGAAAAACTGTTTTTT	CASSERGRRTGSEKLFF
TRBV27	-	TRBJ1-2	-	TGTGCCAGCAGTCTCTTTTATAGCCCTAGTGGGGCGACCCTTAACTATGGCTACACCTTC	CASSLFYSPSGATLNYGYTF
TRBV15	-	TRBJ1-1	TRBD1	TGTGCCACCAGCAGAGGACAGGGCTGGGGTAACACTGAAGCTTTCTTT	CATSRGQGWGNTEAFF
TRBV5-4	few	TRBJ2-1	TRBD2	TGTGCCAGCAGCCAGCCTACTAGCGGGGGGTACAATGAGCAGTTCTTC	CASSQPTSGGYNEQFF
TRBV19	-	TRBJ2-1	-	TGTGCCAGTAGTATAGATGCCAGTTCGTACAATGAGCAGTTCTTC	CASSIDASSYNEQFF
TRBV7-8	once	TRBJ1-2	-	TGTGCCAGCAGCCGGATCCGGGAGAGGGGCTACACCTTC	CASSRIRERGYTF
TRBV30	once	TRBJ1-2	-	TGTGCCTGGAGTGTTGGCCAAACGAGGAACTATGGCTACACCTTC	CAWSVGQTRNYGYTF
TRBV7-9	-	TRBJ2-7	TRBD1	TGTGCCAGCAGCTTAGTGGGGGACAGGGCGGTCCCATACGAGCAGTACTTC	CASSLVGDRAVPYEQYF
TRBV9	-	TRBJ2-3	-	TGTGCCAGCAGCGCTGGACTCACTCAAGATACGCAGTATTTT	CASSAGLTQDTQYF
TRBV5-6	-	TRBJ2-7	-	TGTGCCAGCAGCTTTTTGCAGGGGCCGGCCTACGAGCAGTACTTC	CASSFLQGPAYEQYF
TRBV11-2	-	TRBJ2-6	-	TGTGCCAGCAGCTTAGCAGGGTCCGGGGCCAACGTCCTGACTTTC	CASSLAGSGANVLTF
TRBV9	-	TRBJ2-2	-	TGTGCCAGCAGCGAAATAGATGCCGGGGAGCTGTTTTTT	CASSEIDAGELFF
TRBV6-6	-	TRBJ1-2	-	TGTGCCAATATTATCGGTGGCTACACCTTC	CANIIGGYTF
TRBV19	-	TRBJ1-1	-	TGTGCCAGTAGTATTCAGGGGACAAACACTGAAGCTTTCTTT	CASSIQGTNTEAFF
TRBV7-2	-	TRBJ2-7	TRBD1	TGTGCCAGCACCGGGACAGGGGACTACGAGCAGTACTTC	CASTGTGDYEQYF
TRBV7-3	once	TRBJ2-1	TRBD2	TGTGCCAGCAGCTTAGCCGCGGGAGGAGGGACCCATGAGCAGTTCTTC	CASSLAAGGGTHEQFF
TRBV7-3	-	TRBJ2-6	TRBD2	TGTGCCAGCAGCAAACTAGCGGGGGCTAGCTCTGGGGCCAACGTCCTGACTTTC	CASSKLAGASSGANVLTF
TRBV13	-	TRBJ2-7	TRBD2	TGTGCCAGCAGCTTAAGGCCGACTAGCGGGAGGTCCTACGAGCAGTACTTC	CASSLRPTSGRSYEQYF
TRBV19	-	TRBJ2-3	TRBD2	TGTGCCAGTACCCCGACTAGCGGTGGTAGCACAGATACGCAGTATTTT	CASTPTSGGSTDTQYF
TRBV27	-	TRBJ2-1	-	TGTGCCGGCAGTTTATCGTTCGGAGGGAGGAACAATGAGCAGTTCTTC	CAGSLSFGGRNNEQFF
TRBV7-2	-	TRBJ2-2	-	TGTGCCAGCAGCCCGTACCGAGCCGCGAACACCGGGGAGCTGTTTTTT	CASSPYRAANTGELFF